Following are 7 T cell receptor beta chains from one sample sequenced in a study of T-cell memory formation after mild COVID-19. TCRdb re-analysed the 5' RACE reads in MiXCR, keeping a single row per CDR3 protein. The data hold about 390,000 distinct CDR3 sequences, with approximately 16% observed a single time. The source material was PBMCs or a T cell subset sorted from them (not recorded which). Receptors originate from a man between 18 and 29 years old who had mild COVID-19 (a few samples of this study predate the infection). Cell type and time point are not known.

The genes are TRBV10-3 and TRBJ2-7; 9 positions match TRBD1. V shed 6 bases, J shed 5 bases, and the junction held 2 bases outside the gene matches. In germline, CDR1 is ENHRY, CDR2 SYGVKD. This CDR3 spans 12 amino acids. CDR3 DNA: TGTGCCATCAGGGGGACAGGGAACGAGCAGTACGTC. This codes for CAIRGTGNEQYV.

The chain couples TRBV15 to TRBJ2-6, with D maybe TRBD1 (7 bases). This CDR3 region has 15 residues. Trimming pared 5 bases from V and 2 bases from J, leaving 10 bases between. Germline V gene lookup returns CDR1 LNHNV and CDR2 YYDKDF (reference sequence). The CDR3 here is CATSGGTAGANVLTF. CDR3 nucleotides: TGTGCCACCAGCGGCGGGACAGCTGGGGCCAACGTCCTGACTTTC.

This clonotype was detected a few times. In DNA form, the CDR3 reads TGCGCCAGCAGCCAAGGGCGGGGACAGGGCTACGAGCAGTACGTC. Protein sequence: CASSQGRGQGYEQYV. The chain uses TRBV4-1 and TRBJ2-7, with TRBD1 matching over 9 bases. Germline CDR1 and CDR2: MGHRA and YSYEKL. The trim removed 1 base at V and 3 bases at J, leaving 4 bases unmatched. The CDR3 consists of 15 residues.

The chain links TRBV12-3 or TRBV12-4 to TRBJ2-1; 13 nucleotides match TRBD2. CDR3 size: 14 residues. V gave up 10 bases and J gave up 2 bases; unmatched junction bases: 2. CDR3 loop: CATGLAGAYNEQFF. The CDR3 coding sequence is TGTGCCACCGGACTAGCGGGGGCCTACAATGAGCAGTTCTTC.

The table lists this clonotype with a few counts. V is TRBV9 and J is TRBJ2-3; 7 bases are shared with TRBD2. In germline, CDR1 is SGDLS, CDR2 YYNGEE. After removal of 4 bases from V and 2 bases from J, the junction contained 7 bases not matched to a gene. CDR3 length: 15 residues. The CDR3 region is CASSLGDYATDTQYF. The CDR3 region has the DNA TGTGCCAGCAGCCTCGGGGACTACGCCACAGATACGCAGTATTTT.

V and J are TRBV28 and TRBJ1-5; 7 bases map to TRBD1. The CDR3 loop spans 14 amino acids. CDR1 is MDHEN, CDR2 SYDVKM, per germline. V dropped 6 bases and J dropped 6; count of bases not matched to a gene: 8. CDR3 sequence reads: CASRSTGSSQPQHF. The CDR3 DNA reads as TGTGCCAGCAGATCGACAGGGAGTAGTCAGCCCCAGCATTTT.

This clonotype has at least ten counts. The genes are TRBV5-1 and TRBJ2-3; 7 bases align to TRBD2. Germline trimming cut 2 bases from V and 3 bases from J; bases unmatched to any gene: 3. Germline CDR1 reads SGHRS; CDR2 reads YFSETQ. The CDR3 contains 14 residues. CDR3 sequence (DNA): TGCGCCAGCAGCTTCACGGGGGGAACAGATACGCAGTATTTT. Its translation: CASSFTGGTDTQYF.